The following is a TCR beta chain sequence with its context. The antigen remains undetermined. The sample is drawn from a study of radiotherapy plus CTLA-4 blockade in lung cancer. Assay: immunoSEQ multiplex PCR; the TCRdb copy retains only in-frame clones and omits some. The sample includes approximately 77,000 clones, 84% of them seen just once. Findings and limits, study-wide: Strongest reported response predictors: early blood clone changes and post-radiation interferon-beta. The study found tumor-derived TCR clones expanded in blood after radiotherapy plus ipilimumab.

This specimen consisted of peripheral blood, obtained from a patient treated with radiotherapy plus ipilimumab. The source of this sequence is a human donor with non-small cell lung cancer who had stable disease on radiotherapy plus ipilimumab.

Here the CDR3 reads CASSLVRQYSGELFF. The DNA of the CDR3 is TGCGCCAGCAGCTTGGTGCGACAGTATTCCGGGGAGCTGTTTTTT. This sequence joins TRBV5-1 and TRBJ2-2, with D possibly matching TRBD1 (5 bases). This CDR3 has 15 residues. CDR1 is SGHRS and CDR2 is YFSETQ in the germline V gene. V was clipped by 0 bases and J by 6 bases, with 12 bases between them.